Sequencing of this T cell receptor (beta chain) was carried out in a study of regulatory T cells in long-lasting Graves disease. Study-wide context: Graves' cases, newly diagnosed, had used antithyroid drugs under 3 months.

Through Arm-PCR of CDR3 regions and iRepertoire HTBI primers, TCR beta libraries were built. TCRdb re-derived calls from the multiplex PCR reads in MiXCR, one entry per CDR3 protein. The sample comprises hundreds of thousands of distinct CDR3 sequences, about 16% of which are singletons, and around 25% rests with the top ten. This clonotype was picked up a small number of times. Since the CDR3 does not end with the conserved phenylalanine or tryptophan, this likely comes from a read error. Stated time point: newly diagnosed GD, antithyroid drugs for less than 3 months. Generation of the TCR library employed RNA extracted from PBMCs. The germline CDR1 and CDR2 sequences are MDHEN and SYDVKM. The V and J ends lost 1 base and 9 bases, in that order; junction bases with no gene match: 14. The length of the CDR3 is 17 residues. These same data were also listed under a study on T cells in Graves' hyperthyroidism and ophthalmopathy. In that study: TCR CDR3 underwent first-round RT-PCR with the HTBI primer set. The authors' 13 V-J model separated ophthalmopathy from stable hyperthyroidism.

This clonotype was obtained from a woman aged 35 to 60 with Graves disease. Sequences were derived from peripheral blood mononuclear cells (PBMCs), sampled at new diagnosis, from a patient treated with antithyroid drugs. The chain links TRBV28 to TRBJ2-2, with TRBD1 identical over 7 bases. The CDR3 DNA reads TGTGCCAGCAGTTTATCCGCGAGACAGGGTATAATGAGGGAGCTGTTTCTT. The encoded protein is CASSLSARQGIMRELFL.